These 28 T cell receptor beta chains came from one sample sequenced in a study of T-cell memory formation after mild COVID-19. A single record per CDR3 protein comes from TCRdb applying MiXCR to the 5' RACE reads. There are about 410,000 distinct CDR3 sequences in the sample; 18% occur only once, and approximately 21% lies in the top ten. The sample comprised PBMCs or a T cell subset sorted from them (not recorded which). Every receptor here comes from a man between 18 and 35 years old who had mild COVID-19 (a few samples of this study predate the infection). Cell type and time point are not known.

There are a few counts of this clonotype. The V call is TRBV4-1, the J call TRBJ1-2; no reliable D call. The CDR3 spans 15 residues. The germline V and J ends were trimmed by 5 bases and 3 bases, with 16 bases remaining between them. The germline V gene has CDR1 MGHRA and CDR2 YSYEKL. The CDR3 DNA sequence: TGCGCCAGCAGCTTATCGGACGCGATCCACTATGGCTACACCTTC. Translation: CASSLSDAIHYGYTF.

This rearrangement joins TRBV5-6 to TRBJ1-1; 7 bases line up with TRBD1. This CDR3 is built from 14 residues. Germline V gene sequence: CDR1 SGHDT, CDR2 YYEEEE. The V gene end was trimmed by 3 bases and the J gene end by 3 bases; junction bases not matched to a gene: 5. CDR3 coding DNA: TGTGCCAGCAGCTGGGACAGCCGGTACACTGAAGCTTTCTTT. This sequence encodes CASSWDSRYTEAFF.

J is TRBJ2-3 and V is TRBV6-2 or TRBV6-3; 9 nucleotides agree with TRBD1. The CDR3 runs 16 residues. CDR1 MNHEY and CDR2 SVGEGT come from the germline V gene. The junction had 2 bases not matched to a gene; V was cut back by 1 base and J by 0 bases. The CDR3, as DNA: TGTGCCAGCAGTTACTGGACAGGGGCTAGCACAGATACGCAGTATTTT. Protein: CASSYWTGASTDTQYF.

V gene TRBV7-2 combines with J gene TRBJ2-2, with TRBD2 as a possible D gene (9 bases). The CDR3 loop spans 17 amino acids. Trimming took off 5 bases at V and 4 bases at J, with 20 bases between the two ends. Per germline, CDR1 SGHTA and CDR2 FQGNSA. CDR3 DNA sequence: TGTGCCAGCAGCCCAGGGGGCGGGGGGGTGCTCACCGGGGAGCTGTTTTTT. Translation: CASSPGGGGVLTGELFF. The full variable domain, with the rest looked up from reference TRBV7-2 and TRBJ2-2, is GAGVSQSPSNKVTEKGKDVELRCDPISGHTALYWYRQSLGQGLEFLIYFQGNSAPDKSGLPSDRFSAERTGGSVSTLTIQRTQQEDSAVYLCASSPGGGGVLTGELFFGEGSRLTVL.

The sample holds a few counts of this clonotype. J is TRBJ1-1 and V is TRBV7-2; maybe TRBD1 (5 bases). The V gene lost 3 bases and the J gene lost 4 bases, with 12 bases spanning the gap. Germline loops: CDR1 SGHTA, CDR2 FQGNSA. The CDR3 loop spans 14 amino acids. CDR3 sequence reads: CASSFWGVGTEAFF. CDR3 sequence (DNA): TGTGCCAGCAGCTTCTGGGGGGTTGGCACTGAAGCTTTCTTT.

The sample holds a few counts of this clonotype. The chain joins TRBV7-9 to TRBJ2-3; 14 bases are a match to TRBD2. The CDR3 spans 18 residues. Germline-derived CDR1 and CDR2 are SEHNR and FQNEAQ (reference sequence). J lost 4 bases, V lost 5 bases, and 11 bases had no gene match. DNA for the CDR3: TGTGCCAGCAGCCCCGGACTAGCGGGGGGCCTTTTCTCAGATACGCAGTATTTT. Its protein is CASSPGLAGGLFSDTQYF.

The rearrangement joins TRBV20-1 to TRBJ1-5; D uncertain. The CDR3 spans 11 residues. Per the germline V gene, CDR1 is DFQATT and CDR2 is SNEGSKA (reference sequence). V was clipped by 6 bases and J by 1 base, with 4 bases between them. The CDR3 protein is CSAASNQPQHF. The CDR3 nucleotides read TGCAGTGCAGCCAGCAATCAGCCCCAGCATTTT.

The V and J genes are TRBV5-5 and TRBJ2-1; D gene unclear. Trimming left V 1 base short and J 1 base short, with 9 bases between. Germline V gene sequence: CDR1 SGHKS, CDR2 YYEKEE (reference sequence). CDR3 length: 15 residues. This CDR3 is CASSLRAESYNEQFF. As DNA, the CDR3 is TGTGCCAGCAGCTTGCGGGCAGAGTCCTACAATGAGCAGTTCTTC. Filled out from reference TRBV5-5 and TRBJ2-1, the complete variable domain reads DAGVTQSPTHLIKTRGQQVTLRCSPISGHKSVSWYQQVLGQGPQFIFQYYEKEERGRGNFPDRFSARQFPNYSSELNVNALLLGDSALYLCASSLRAESYNEQFFGPGTRLTVL.

This clonotype was counted many times. The chain employs TRBV7-3 and TRBJ2-2; no clear D gene. The germline gives CDR1 SGHTA, CDR2 FQGTGA. The CDR3 runs to 13 residues. V was cut by 3 bases and J by 3 bases, with 5 bases left in between. CDR3 in amino acids: CASSFEYTGELFF. DNA for the CDR3: TGTGCCAGCAGCTTCGAATACACCGGGGAGCTGTTTTTT.

This chain links TRBV7-9 with TRBJ1-2; D not certain. The V and J ends lost 3 bases and 1 base respectively, with 9 bases between them. Germline assignment: CDR1 SEHNR and CDR2 FQNEAQ (reference sequence). The CDR3 runs 14 residues. CDR3 in amino acids: CASSFARYNYGYTF. CDR3 nucleotide sequence: TGTGCCAGCAGCTTCGCCAGATATAACTATGGCTACACCTTC.

The chain uses TRBV5-6 and TRBJ1-5, with TRBD1 matching 7 bases. V gave up 4 bases and J gave up 9 bases; unmatched junction bases: 7. Germline values: CDR1 SGHDT, CDR2 YYEEEE. The CDR3 is 13 amino acids. The CDR3 is CASSDRVGGPQHF. For the CDR3, the DNA is TGTGCCAGCAGCGACAGGGTTGGGGGGCCCCAGCATTTT.

The chain carries TRBV7-9 and TRBJ2-7; TRBD2 aligns across 9 bases. CDR1 is SEHNR, CDR2 FQNEAQ, per germline (reference sequence). CDR3 length equals 16 residues. V was pared by 5 bases and J by 7 bases, with 15 bases of the junction left unmatched. This chain's CDR3 is CASSDAQRGARWEQYF. CDR3 sequence (DNA): TGTGCCAGCAGCGATGCGCAGCGGGGGGCTCGCTGGGAGCAGTACTTC. The full variable domain, rest sourced from reference TRBV7-9 and TRBJ2-7, is DTGVSQNPRHKITKRGQNVTFRCDPISEHNRLYWYRQTLGQGPEFLTYFQNEAQLEKSRLLSDRFSAERPKGSFSTLEIQRTEQGDSAMYLCASSDAQRGARWEQYFGPGTRLTVT.

The chain recombines TRBV29-1 with TRBJ2-7; TRBD2 is a possible D gene (6 bases). Germline CDR1 reads SQVTM; CDR2 reads ANQGSEA. The CDR3 covers 16 residues. Deletions cut 8 bases from V and 5 bases from J, with 28 bases between. The CDR3, as DNA: TGCAGCCCCACCCGGGACTCACTAAGGGGACTCCACGAGCAGTACTTC. Amino acid sequence: CSPTRDSLRGLHEQYF.

This clonotype turned up a few times. V usage is TRBV7-2 and J usage is TRBJ2-2; 7 positions match TRBD1. This CDR3 has 17 residues. From germline, CDR1 is SGHTA and CDR2 FQGNSA. After removal of 1 base from V and 3 bases from J, the junction contained 8 bases not matched to a gene. The DNA of the CDR3 is TGTGCCAGCAGCTTAGGCCCACAGGGGATGGACACCGGGGAGCTGTTTTTT. Translation gives CASSLGPQGMDTGELFF.

This clonotype appeared a few times. J is TRBJ1-6 and V is TRBV23-1; D gene unclear. TRBV23-1 is known as an ORF, though its function is uncertain. This CDR3 is 15 amino acids long. Trimming removed 2 bases at V and 7 bases at J, with 12 bases between. The chain's CDR3 is CASSQKNTPNSPLHF. DNA of the CDR3: TGCGCCAGCAGTCAAAAGAACACGCCGAATTCACCCCTCCACTTT.

This clonotype appeared a few times. V and J are TRBV6-5 and TRBJ2-3; the D is unclear. This CDR3 spans 13 amino acids. The V gene lost 5 bases and the J gene lost 3 bases, with 9 bases spanning the gap. Germline lookup yields CDR1 MNHEY and CDR2 SVGAGI. Written as DNA, the CDR3 is TGTGCCAGCAGTCGCCCCGGGACAGATACGCAGTATTTT. Translated, it gives CASSRPGTDTQYF.

In its sample, this clonotype was seen a few times. The gene calls are TRBV7-6 and TRBJ1-6; 12 bases line up with TRBD1. The CDR3 totals 16 residues. Trimming took 5 bases from V and 5 from J; bases not matched to a gene: 4. CDR1 SGHVS and CDR2 FNYEAQ come from the germline V gene. CDR3 in DNA: TGTGCCAGCAGCCGTGGGACAGGGGGCGATAATTCACCCCTCCACTTT. Translation gives CASSRGTGGDNSPLHF.

Of note for this clonotype: Given a much more abundant clone one base away, this may be a read error. The chain's CDR3 is CASSLDRTSIDTQYF. The DNA of the CDR3 is TGTGCCAGCAGCTTGGACAGGACTAGCATAGATACGCAGTATTTT. The chain employs TRBV7-2 and TRBJ2-3, with a weak D call TRBD2 (8 bases). The germline gives CDR1 SGHTA, CDR2 FQGNSA. CDR3 length equals 15 residues. The variable domain in full, completed from reference TRBV7-2 and TRBJ2-3, reads GAGVSQSPSNKVTEKGKDVELRCDPISGHTALYWYRQSLGQGLEFLIYFQGNSAPDKSGLPSDRFSAERTGGSVSTLTIQRTQQEDSAVYLCASSLDRTSIDTQYFGPGTRLTVL.

This clonotype has a handful of counts. The rearrangement links TRBV13 to TRBJ2-3, with TRBD2 matching over 11 bases. This CDR3 spans 15 amino acids. Germline CDR1 reads PRHDT; CDR2 reads FYEKMQ (reference sequence). V gave up 4 bases and J gave up 2 bases; unmatched junction bases: 2. In DNA, the CDR3 is TGTGCCAGCAGCTCGGGACTAGCGGACACAGATACGCAGTATTTT. Translated, it gives CASSSGLADTDTQYF.

This clonotype was counted many times. V is TRBV7-2 and J is TRBJ1-2; D not resolved. Germline V gene sequence: CDR1 SGHTA, CDR2 FQGNSA. The CDR3 totals 13 residues. V was cut by 2 bases and J by 8 bases, with 12 bases left in between. CDR3 bases: TGTGCCAGCAGCTTATTTGAGGGCGGAGGCTACACCTTC. Protein: CASSLFEGGGYTF.

DNA for the CDR3: TGTGCCAGCAGTGAAACGGCAGGCAGGGCATACAATGAGCAGTTCTTC. Encoded protein: CASSETAGRAYNEQFF. This rearrangement joins TRBV6-1 to TRBJ2-1; maybe TRBD1 (5 bases). The V end lost 2 bases, the J end lost 4 bases, and 15 bases lay between the germline ends. The germline CDR1 and CDR2 sequences are MNHNS and SASEGT. CDR3 size: 16 residues.

The chain uses TRBV6-5 and TRBJ2-1, with 11 bases matching TRBD2. Trimming at V came to 4 bases and at J to 8 bases, leaving 10 bases not matched to a gene. Germline loops: CDR1 MNHEY, CDR2 SVGAGI. This CDR3 is built from 16 residues. The CDR3: CASSLIPSGGSHEQFF. For the CDR3, the DNA is TGTGCCAGCAGTTTGATTCCTAGCGGGGGGAGCCATGAGCAGTTCTTC.

This clonotype was seen a few times. This chain joins TRBV12-3 or TRBV12-4 and TRBJ2-1, with D unclear. Trimming removed 6 bases from V and 8 bases from J, with 11 bases in between. The CDR3 has 12 residues. In DNA, the CDR3 is TGTGCCAGCAGCCGTCCTTGGGATGAGCAGTTCTTC. It yields the protein CASSRPWDEQFF.

This sequence joins TRBV3-1 and TRBJ2-1; D uncertain. The CDR3 loop spans 14 amino acids. V was shortened by 0 bases and J by 4 bases, with 7 bases between the two germline ends. Germline V gene sequence: CDR1 LGHDT, CDR2 YNNKEL (reference sequence). CDR3 nucleotide sequence: TGTGCCAGCAGCCAAGATAAAGGGTACAATGAGCAGTTCTTC. As protein: CASSQDKGYNEQFF.

This rearrangement joins TRBV25-1 to TRBJ2-3, with D possibly TRBD1 on 6 matching bases. Trimming took off 5 bases at V and 0 bases at J, with 12 bases between the two ends. Germline CDR1 and CDR2: MGHDK and SYGVNS. CDR3 length equals 15 residues. CDR3 DNA: TGTGCCAGCAGTCAGGGGACGTATAGCACAGATACGCAGTATTTT. Its protein product is CASSQGTYSTDTQYF. Together with reference TRBV25-1 and TRBJ2-3, the CDR3 gives the full variable domain: EADIYQTPRYLVIGTGKKITLECSQTMGHDKMYWYQQDPGMELHLIHYSYGVNSTEKGDLSSESTVSRIRTEHFPLTLESARPSHTSQYLCASSQGTYSTDTQYFGPGTRLTVL.

This clonotype has a handful of counts. The chain links TRBV5-1 to TRBJ2-5; maybe TRBD2 (5 bases). This CDR3 has 13 amino acids. CDR1 is SGHRS, CDR2 YFSETQ, per germline. Deletions cut 3 bases from V and 5 bases from J, with 11 bases between. The CDR3 sequence: CASSYGVSETQYF. DNA for the CDR3: TGCGCCAGCAGCTACGGGGTTTCGGAGACCCAGTACTTC. Filled out from reference TRBV5-1 and TRBJ2-5, the complete variable domain reads KAGVTQTPRYLIKTRGQQVTLSCSPISGHRSVSWYQQTPGQGLQFLFEYFSETQRNKGNFPGRFSGRQFSNSRSEMNVSTLELGDSALYLCASSYGVSETQYFGPGTRLLVL.

This chain connects TRBV4-1 to TRBJ2-7; possible D gene TRBD1, 5 bases. This CDR3 comprises 13 residues. V was cut by 5 bases and J by 1 base, with 9 bases left in between. CDR1 is MGHRA, CDR2 YSYEKL, per germline. The CDR3 nucleotides are TGCGCCAGCAGCATGAGACAGTCCTACGAGCAGTACTTC. It specifies CASSMRQSYEQYF.

As DNA, the CDR3 is TGTGCCAGCGCAAGCGTTCTCTCCTACGAGCAGTACTTC. It translates to CASASVLSYEQYF. This chain connects TRBV12-3 or TRBV12-4 to TRBJ2-7; D is uncertain. Trimming stripped 8 bases from V and 0 bases from J, with 11 bases between. CDR3 length equals 13 residues.